The 25 T cell receptor beta chains presented below share a single source sample, sequenced in a study of PD-1 blockade in classical Hodgkin lymphoma. Every patient had relapsed following autologous stem cell transplantation, and cohorts differed in brentuximab vedotin exposure. The method was immunoSEQ multiplex PCR; TCRdb's version includes in-frame clones alone and lacks a portion of them. Among approximately 34,000 clones listed, over 65% were seen once. This sample comprised peripheral blood mononuclear cells (PBMCs), obtained before the second cycle of nivolumab. These TCRs come from a human donor with classical Hodgkin lymphoma.

This sequence joins TRBV27 and TRBJ2-2; 8 bases are a match to TRBD2. This CDR3 spans 17 amino acids. With V trimmed by 8 bases and J by 6 bases, 17 bases remained unmatched. The germline gives CDR1 MNHEY, CDR2 SMNVEV (reference sequence). CDR3 in DNA: TGTGCCAGCGGATCCTCACTCGGGACTAGAGGGGCCGGGGAGCTGTTTTTT. Protein: CASGSSLGTRGAGELFF.

The chain carries TRBV7-2 and TRBJ1-2; TRBD1 aligns across 8 bases. CDR1 is SGHTA and CDR2 is FQGNSA in the germline V gene. CDR3 length: 14 residues. Trimming took 5 bases from V and 2 from J; bases not matched to a gene: 4. The CDR3 spells CASSPDRGNYGYTF. The DNA of the CDR3 is TGTGCCAGCAGCCCAGACAGGGGCAACTATGGCTACACCTTC.

This sequence joins TRBV19 and TRBJ2-1; D gene ambiguous. CDR1 LNHDA and CDR2 SQIVND come from the germline V gene (reference sequence). This CDR3 region has 11 residues. V was clipped by 4 bases and J by 12 bases, with 10 bases between them. CDR3 coding DNA: TGTGCCAGTAGTACCCCGATGGTGCAGTTCTTC. It yields the protein CASSTPMVQFF.

This chain joins TRBV10-1 and TRBJ1-2; D not certain. V was cut by 8 bases and J by 4 bases, with 11 bases left in between. The CDR3 runs 12 residues. The germline gives CDR1 WNHNN, CDR2 SYGVQD (reference sequence). The CDR3 DNA reads as TGCGCCAGCCCGGACCGAGGCTATGGCTACACCTTC. It specifies CASPDRGYGYTF.

This chain uses TRBV5-6 with TRBJ2-1; TRBD1 or TRBD2 may be the D gene (5 bases each). CDR1 and CDR2 from the germline V gene are SGHDT and YYEEEE. The CDR3 totals 12 residues. Trimming removed 0 bases from V and 10 bases from J, with 8 bases in between. CDR3 amino acids: CASSLAGREQFF. The CDR3 DNA is TGTGCCAGCAGCTTGGCAGGGAGAGAGCAGTTCTTC.

The rearrangement uses TRBV25-1 and TRBJ2-1, with a tentative D call TRBD2 (6 bases). CDR1 MGHDK and CDR2 SYGVNS come from the germline V gene. V gave up 7 bases and J gave up 9 bases, with 13 bases separating them. The CDR3 is made up of 12 amino acids. CDR3 amino acids: CASTGVDGEQFF. In nucleotides, the CDR3 is TGTGCCAGCACGGGGGTAGACGGTGAGCAGTTCTTC.

The rearrangement uses TRBV7-2 and TRBJ2-7; D is unclear. The CDR3 totals 13 residues. Germline CDR1 reads SGHTA; CDR2 reads FQGNSA. Trimming cost V 3 bases and J 0 bases, with 6 bases left between them. The CDR3 here is CASSFTVSYEQYF. The CDR3 region has the DNA TGTGCCAGCAGCTTTACAGTCTCCTACGAGCAGTACTTC.

The chain combines TRBV5-1 with TRBJ2-5; 15 bases line up with TRBD2. Germline CDR1 is SGHRS and CDR2 is YFSETQ. V was clipped by 3 bases and J by 4 bases; unmatched bases: 4. This CDR3 is 16 amino acids long. Here the CDR3 reads CASSSGLAGGRETQYF. CDR3 sequence (DNA): TGCGCCAGCAGCTCCGGACTAGCGGGGGGGCGAGAGACCCAGTACTTC.

V is TRBV5-1 and J is TRBJ1-1, with D unclear. V lost 4 bases and J lost 4, with 20 bases in between. Looked up from germline, CDR1 is SGHRS and CDR2 is YFSETQ. There are 16 residues in the CDR3. CDR3 nucleotide sequence: TGCGCCAGCAGCCCCGGAAGGGATCCGCATGGCACTGAAGCTTTCTTT. This gives the protein CASSPGRDPHGTEAFF.

This clone was detected only a few times. The chain is built from TRBV5-6 and TRBJ1-5, with no clear D. The CDR3 length is 13 residues. The V gene lost 0 bases and the J gene lost 7 bases, with 8 bases spanning the gap. CDR1 and CDR2 from the germline V gene are SGHDT and YYEEEE. The chain's CDR3 is CASSLAGGQPQHF. In nucleotides, the CDR3 is TGTGCCAGCAGCTTGGCGGGAGGACAGCCCCAGCATTTT.

CDR3 amino acids: CASSPVLGTGELFF. The DNA of the CDR3 is TGCGCCAGCAGCCCCGTCCTGGGAACCGGGGAGCTGTTTTTT. The gene calls are TRBV4-3 and TRBJ2-2; no reliable D call. Germline V gene data show CDR1 as LGHNA and CDR2 as YSLEER. V gave up 4 bases and J gave up 5 bases, with 11 bases separating them. This CDR3 comprises 14 residues.

V and J are TRBV10-3 and TRBJ1-1; 8 nucleotides agree with TRBD1. Trimming removed 3 bases from V and 10 bases from J; junction bases left unmatched: 19. The germline gives CDR1 ENHRY, CDR2 SYGVKD. The CDR3 loop spans 17 amino acids. CDR3 in amino acids: CAISDPSGTGQRERAFF. CDR3 DNA: TGTGCCATCAGTGATCCGTCCGGGACAGGTCAGCGGGAGCGAGCTTTCTTT.

This chain connects TRBV21-1 to TRBJ2-7; TRBD1, the table's D call, was not compared with the DNA. TRBV21-1 has pseudogene status. This CDR3 has 13 amino acids. The CDR3 loop reads CASSKVQGWEQYF. The CDR3 nucleotides read TGTGCCAGCAGCAAAGTTCAGGGGTGGGAGCAGTACTTC.

CDR3 sequence reads: CASSGLTGTQETQYF. CDR3 nucleotides: TGTGCCAGCAGCGGACTGACAGGGACCCAAGAGACCCAGTACTTC. J is TRBJ2-5 and V is TRBV9; 7 positions match TRBD1. This CDR3 contains 15 residues. Germline CDR1 reads SGDLS; CDR2 reads YYNGEE. The V segment lost 3 bases and the J segment 1 base; nucleotides outside the gene matches: 6.

This chain links TRBV27 with TRBJ2-2; no definite D call. The length of the CDR3 is 13 residues. The ends were cut back, 4 bases at V and 9 bases at J, with 12 bases in the middle. Germline V gene data show CDR1 as MNHEY and CDR2 as SMNVEV (reference sequence). CDR3 sequence: CASSWTPTRELFF. CDR3 sequence (DNA): TGTGCCAGCAGTTGGACCCCAACCCGGGAGCTGTTTTTT.

The V call is TRBV19, the J call TRBJ2-3; 14 positions agree with TRBD2. V lost 5 bases to trimming and J lost 2 bases; unmatched junction nucleotides: 6. Germline V lookup: CDR1 LNHDA, CDR2 SQIVND (reference sequence). The CDR3 covers 17 residues. CDR3 sequence reads: CASSPTSGGETTDTQYF. The CDR3 DNA sequence: TGTGCCAGTAGTCCGACTAGCGGGGGGGAAACCACAGATACGCAGTATTTT. Complete variable domain (other parts from reference TRBV19 and TRBJ2-3): DGGITQSPKYLFRKEGQNVTLSCEQNLNHDAMYWYRQDPGQGLRLIYYSQIVNDFQKGDIAEGYSVSREKKESFPLTVTSAQKNPTAFYLCASSPTSGGETTDTQYFGPGTRLTVL.

The rearrangement uses TRBV7-2 and TRBJ1-5; the D gene is possibly TRBD1 (5 bases). The CDR3 spans 14 residues. Trimming took 4 bases from V and 1 from J, leaving 8 bases between them. In germline, CDR1 is SGHTA, CDR2 FQGNSA. The CDR3 spells CASSSGGSNQPQHF. The CDR3 DNA reads TGTGCCAGCAGCTCCGGGGGAAGCAATCAGCCCCAGCATTTT.

The CDR3 DNA reads TGCGCCAGCAGCGGGTGGGCAGGGGCTGCGGGGGACGAGCAGTACTTC. This gives the protein CASSGWAGAAGDEQYF. This sequence joins TRBV5-1 and TRBJ2-7; D may be TRBD2 (7 bases). Trimming removed 4 bases at V and 5 bases at J, with 22 bases between. The CDR3 is 16 residues long. Looked up from germline, CDR1 is SGHRS and CDR2 is YFSETQ. The whole variable domain, remainder taken from reference TRBV5-1 and TRBJ2-7, is KAGVTQTPRYLIKTRGQQVTLSCSPISGHRSVSWYQQTPGQGLQFLFEYFSETQRNKGNFPGRFSGRQFSNSRSEMNVSTLELGDSALYLCASSGWAGAAGDEQYFGPGTRLTVT.

The chain is built from TRBV28 and TRBJ2-1; no reliable D call. This CDR3 comprises 12 residues. Germline V gene data show CDR1 as MDHEN and CDR2 as SYDVKM. Trimming cost V 6 bases and J 6 bases, with 9 bases left between them. In DNA, the CDR3 is TGTGCCAGCAGCTTTAGGGCCAATGAGCAGTTCTTC. Protein sequence: CASSFRANEQFF.

The chain recombines TRBV5-4 with TRBJ2-7, with D possibly TRBD2 on 5 matching bases. V was clipped by 1 base and J by 5 bases, with 7 bases between them. Germline V lookup: CDR1 SGHNT, CDR2 YYREEE (reference sequence). The CDR3 totals 12 residues. The CDR3 DNA is TGTGCCAGCAGCTTGTTCGGGAACGAGCAGTACTTC. It codes for CASSLFGNEQYF. The variable domain in full, with the rest retrieved from reference TRBV5-4 and TRBJ2-7, is ETGVTQSPTHLIKTRGQQVTLRCSSQSGHNTVSWYQQALGQGPQFIFQYYREEENGRGNFPPRFSGLQFPNYSSELNVNALELDDSALYLCASSLFGNEQYFGPGTRLTVT.

The chain employs TRBV28 and TRBJ1-4, with D tentatively TRBD1 (5 bases). CDR1 is MDHEN and CDR2 is SYDVKM in the germline V gene. V was cut by 2 bases and J by 3 bases, with 10 bases left in between. The CDR3 has 15 amino acids. The CDR3 sequence: CASSLGGVPNEKLFF. The DNA for the CDR3 is TGTGCCAGCAGTTTAGGAGGGGTTCCTAATGAAAAACTGTTTTTT.

This chain connects TRBV4-3 to TRBJ2-3, with a weak D call TRBD2 (6 bases). This CDR3 contains 19 residues. Between the trimmed V and J ends, which lost 2 bases and 0 bases, there was a span of 21 bases. Germline V gene data show CDR1 as LGHNA and CDR2 as YSLEER. The CDR3 here is CASSQLQRRGGLSTDTQYF. As DNA, the CDR3 is TGCGCCAGCAGCCAACTCCAACGGAGGGGCGGTCTAAGCACAGATACGCAGTATTTT.

The V call is TRBV7-9, the J call TRBJ1-2; D is possibly TRBD1 (6 bases). Trimming stripped 5 bases from V and 5 bases from J, with 15 bases between. The CDR3 loop spans 14 amino acids. From germline, CDR1 is SEHNR and CDR2 FQNEAQ (reference sequence). In DNA, the CDR3 is TGTGCCAGCAGCATCACGGGACAAAATTATGGCTACACCTTC. This encodes CASSITGQNYGYTF.

This clone was seen once. The chain recombines TRBV4-1 with TRBJ1-2; 9 positions match TRBD1. Losses at the gene ends were 3 bases for V and 11 bases for J; bases not matched to a gene: 10. The CDR3 covers 14 residues. From germline, CDR1 is MGHRA and CDR2 YSYEKL. In DNA, the CDR3 is TGCGCCAGCAGCCAGATTGGGACAGGGAGTAGGTACACCTTC. The encoded protein is CASSQIGTGSRYTF.

The chain is built from TRBV25-1 and TRBJ2-5; no clear D. Germline V gives CDR1 MGHDK, CDR2 SYGVNS. The length of the CDR3 is 13 residues. Trimming pared 6 bases from V and 1 base from J, leaving 9 bases between. CDR3 residues: CASRMATQETQYF. The DNA of the CDR3 is TGTGCCAGCAGGATGGCAACCCAAGAGACCCAGTACTTC.